Listed below are T cell receptor beta chains from one sample, sequenced in a study of blood T cell repertoires in COVID-19. Assay used: immunoSEQ multiplex PCR; TCRdb lists only in-frame clones, some missing. The table has some 450,000 clones, 70% to 90% seen once. Sequencing used peripheral blood. The receptor source for this set is a woman between 50 and 59 years old with COVID-19, enrolled during active disease. Each CDR3 is given with its conserved first and last residue. The D gene is left open where the match is weak. Not all rows give a size; the values are once, few, many and, for expanded clones, a class.

>TRBJ2-3|-|16|TRBV4-1|TRBD2
CASSQATSGVADTQYF
TGCGCCAGCAGCCAGGCAACTAGCGGGGTTGCAGATACGCAGTATTTT
>TRBJ1-2|once|14|TRBV5-1|-
CASSPGQGKRGYTF
TGCGCCAGCAGCCCCGGGCAGGGGAAGCGAGGCTACACCTTC
>TRBJ2-2|few|14|TRBV30|-
CAWSPHRVPGELFF
TGTGCCTGGAGTCCCCACAGGGTCCCCGGGGAGCTGTTTTTT
>TRBJ2-3|-|14|TRBV7-3|-
CASSLFRGTDTQYF
TGTGCCAGCAGCTTATTCAGGGGCACAGATACGCAGTATTTT
>TRBJ1-1|-|13|TRBV6-5|-
CASAGQSMTEAFF
TGTGCCAGCGCTGGACAGTCGATGACTGAAGCTTTCTTT
>TRBJ2-1|-|14|TRBV11-1|-
CASSLAVIGNEQFF
TGTGCCAGCAGCTTAGCGGTAATCGGGAATGAGCAGTTCTTC
>TRBJ1-4|-|14|TRBV7-9|-
CASSTRQDNEKLFF
TGTGCCAGCAGCACTCGACAGGATAATGAAAAACTGTTTTTT
>TRBJ1-2|-|12|TRBV29-1|-
CSVQEASYGYTF
TGCAGCGTTCAGGAGGCCAGCTATGGCTACACCTTC
>TRBJ1-2|-|14|TRBV29-1|TRBD1
CSVRGTVGNYGYTF
TGCAGCGTAAGAGGGACAGTCGGAAACTATGGCTACACCTTC
>TRBJ1-4|-|13|TRBV19|-
CASSIQADEKLFF
TGTGCCAGTAGTATCCAGGCTGATGAAAAACTGTTTTTT
>TRBJ1-4|-|14|TRBV3-1/TRBV3-2|-
CASSQDQANGKLFF
TGTGCCAGCAGCCAAGATCAGGCAAATGGAAAACTGTTTTTT
>TRBJ1-2|-|16|TRBV5-4|-
CASSLARGQWNYGYTF
TGTGCCAGCAGCTTGGCCCGAGGACAGTGGAACTATGGCTACACCTTC
>TRBJ1-4|-|15|TRBV10-3|-
CAISESRDGSEKLFF
TGTGCCATCAGTGAGTCTAGGGACGGGAGTGAAAAACTGTTTTTT
>TRBJ1-1|-|17|TRBV27|TRBD1
CASSPDPRQGRGTEAFF
TGTGCCAGCAGTCCAGATCCCCGACAGGGGAGAGGGACTGAAGCTTTCTTT
>TRBJ2-1|-|14|TRBV6-6|TRBD2
CASRSSGGAEEQFF
TGTGCCAGCAGGTCTAGCGGGGGGGCCGAAGAGCAGTTCTTC
>TRBJ1-5|-|13|TRBV5-6|TRBD1
CASSLDRVQPQHF
TGTGCCAGCAGCCTCGACAGGGTTCAGCCCCAGCATTTT
>TRBJ1-1|-|14|TRBV19|-
CASRLQGEGTEAFF
TGTGCCAGTAGACTACAGGGTGAGGGCACTGAAGCTTTCTTT
>TRBJ2-2|-|18|TRBV11-2|TRBD1
CASSSQPGQGAPTGELFF
TGTGCCAGCAGCTCTCAGCCCGGACAGGGGGCGCCGACCGGGGAGCTGTTTTTT
>TRBJ2-3|-|17|TRBV7-6|TRBD1
CASSLVFQGQGTDTQYF
TGTGCCAGCAGCTTAGTGTTTCAGGGACAGGGCACAGATACGCAGTATTTT
>TRBJ1-3|-|16|TRBV10-3|TRBD1
CAGTPGQGLSGNTIYF
TGTGCCGGCACGCCGGGACAGGGACTCTCTGGAAACACCATATATTTT
>TRBJ2-7|-|13|TRBV27|-
CASSPTPHYEQYF
TGTGCCAGCAGTCCCACACCTCACTACGAGCAGTACTTC
>TRBJ1-1|-|13|TRBV19|-
CASSPEANTEAFF
TGTGCCAGTAGCCCGGAGGCGAACACTGAAGCTTTCTTT
>TRBJ1-5|-|15|TRBV7-9|TRBD1
CASSRGTDGNQPQHF
TGTGCCAGCAGCCGCGGGACAGATGGCAATCAGCCCCAGCATTTT
>TRBJ1-1|-|15|TRBV19|TRBD1
CASSTTGATGAEAFF
TGTGCCAGTAGTACGACAGGGGCGACGGGCGCTGAAGCTTTCTTT
>TRBJ2-1|once|16|TRBV19|TRBD2
CASSMRLAGAYNEQFF
TGTGCCAGTAGTATGCGACTAGCGGGGGCCTACAATGAGCAGTTCTTC
>TRBJ1-1|-|14|TRBV6-1|-
CASSDRVSGTEAFF
TGTGCCAGCAGTGACAGGGTTTCGGGCACTGAAGCTTTCTTT
>TRBJ2-7|-|12|TRBV30|-
CAWRDWTYEQYF
TGTGCCTGGCGGGACTGGACCTACGAGCAGTACTTC
>TRBJ1-2|-|11|TRBV20-1|TRBD1
CSGDSLGGYTF
TGCAGTGGGGACAGCCTCGGGGGCTACACCTTC
>TRBJ2-1|-|15|TRBV6-5|-
CASSRGTAGFNEQFF
TGTGCCAGCAGTCGGGGAACAGCCGGTTTCAATGAGCAGTTCTTC
>TRBJ1-2|few|13|TRBV4-2|-
CASSQEGGYGYTF
TGTGCCAGCAGCCAAGAAGGGGGCTATGGCTACACCTTC
>TRBJ1-2|once|15|TRBV9|-
CASSVVGNSYYGYTF
TGTGCCAGCAGCGTAGTAGGAAACAGCTACTATGGCTACACCTTC
>TRBJ1-1|-|13|TRBV5-4|-
CASSWGYNTEAFF
TGTGCCAGCAGCTGGGGCTATAACACTGAAGCTTTCTTT
>TRBJ2-3|-|14|TRBV7-3|-
CASSLIGVTDTQYF
TGTGCCAGCAGCTTAATAGGGGTCACAGATACGCAGTATTTT
>TRBJ1-6|once|17|TRBV7-8|-
CASSLNPGTGGNSPLHF
TGTGCCAGCAGCTTAAATCCGGGGACGGGGGGTAATTCACCCCTCCACTTT
>TRBJ2-7|-|13|TRBV30|TRBD1
CAWSVGQGSWQYF
TGTGCCTGGAGTGTAGGACAGGGGAGCTGGCAGTACTTC
>TRBJ2-3|-|14|TRBV5-5|TRBD1
CASSRTGAADTQYF
TGTGCCAGCAGCAGGACAGGGGCGGCAGATACGCAGTATTTT
>TRBJ1-4|-|15|TRBV5-1|-
CASSEVGHTNEKLFF
TGCGCCAGCAGCGAGGTCGGCCATACTAATGAAAAACTGTTTTTT
>TRBJ1-3|-|15|TRBV15|-
CATSRDSGVWNTIYF
TGTGCCACCAGCAGAGACTCAGGGGTTTGGAACACCATATATTTT
>TRBJ1-4|-|11|TRBV7-8|-
CASTPGEKLFF
TGTGCCAGCACCCCAGGGGAAAAACTGTTTTTT
>TRBJ1-1|-|16|TRBV4-1|TRBD1
CASIPGQGFVGTEAFF
TGCGCCAGCATCCCGGGACAGGGATTCGTGGGCACTGAAGCTTTCTTT
>TRBJ1-5|-|17|TRBV9|-
CASSVGGGGPNDQPQHF
TGTGCCAGCAGCGTAGGGGGTGGAGGGCCGAATGATCAGCCCCAGCATTTT
>TRBJ2-5|-|15|TRBV4-2|TRBD2
CASSTSGGTQETQYF
TGTGCCAGCAGCACTAGCGGGGGGACCCAAGAGACCCAGTACTTC
>TRBJ1-3|-|16|TRBV13|TRBD1
CASSPQLTGVRNTIYF
TGTGCCAGCAGCCCCCAATTAACAGGGGTACGAAACACCATATATTTT
>TRBJ2-3|-|17|TRBV11-2|TRBD2
CASSSQPGGGAADTQYF
TGTGCCAGCAGCTCTCAGCCCGGCGGGGGGGCCGCAGATACGCAGTATTTT
>TRBJ1-1|-|14|TRBV2|TRBD1
CASWGDRSDTEAFF
TGTGCCAGCTGGGGGGACAGGTCGGACACTGAAGCTTTCTTT
>TRBJ1-2|-|13|TRBV11-1|TRBD1
CASSLTPGGGYTF
TGTGCCAGCAGCTTAACCCCAGGGGGCGGCTACACCTTC
>TRBJ2-3|-|15|TRBV3-1/TRBV3-2|-
CASSPTGTSTDTQYF
TGTGCCAGCAGCCCCACCGGGACTAGCACAGATACGCAGTATTTT
>TRBJ1-3|-|13|TRBV30|-
CAWSVSGGNTIYF
TGTGCCTGGAGTGTATCGGGGGGAAACACCATATATTTT
>TRBJ2-7|-|15|TRBV9|TRBD2
CASSVGPAGGYEQYF
TGTGCCAGCAGCGTAGGTCCAGCGGGGGGCTACGAGCAGTACTTC
>TRBJ2-7|-|12|TRBV5-6|-
CASSGGMYEQYF
TGTGCCAGCAGCGGCGGGATGTACGAGCAGTACTTC
>TRBJ1-1|-|14|TRBV6-1|-
CASSEYGLNTEAFF
TGTGCCAGCAGTGAATACGGGTTAAACACTGAAGCTTTCTTT
>TRBJ2-7|-|11|TRBV19|-
CASGNGVEQYF
TGTGCCAGTGGAAACGGAGTCGAGCAGTACTTC
>TRBJ1-1|-|14|TRBV2|-
CASSHRELNTEAFF
TGTGCCAGCAGTCACAGGGAGTTGAACACTGAAGCTTTCTTT